This T cell receptor beta chain was obtained from a study of response to subunit inactivated influenza vaccine. This clonotype appeared a few times. Its antigen is unknown. The CDR3 length is 15 residues. With 5 bases clipped from V and 6 bases from J, the junction kept 9 bases outside the gene matches. The germline V gene encodes CDR1 MGHRA and CDR2 YSYEKL. MiXCR was run by TCRdb on the RT-PCR reads, yielding one entry per CDR3 protein. The sample lists 450,000 to 600,000 distinct CDR3 sequences; around 7.7% were seen once. Notes on the study in general: There was a suggestion from the authors that each seasonal influenza vaccination recruits few new T cells.

The J gene is TRBJ1-1, the V gene TRBV4-1; 10 positions agree with TRBD1. Source: PBMCs from blood, taken about 24 months after vaccination. This TCR derives from a man aged 50 to 69 who received an inactivated influenza vaccine. The DNA for the CDR3 is TGCGCCAGCAGCTCGAGGACAGGGGGGGTCTCTGAAGCTTTCTTT. It codes for CASSSRTGGVSEAFF.